This passage covers 5 T cell receptor beta chains from one sample sequenced in a study of T cell responses to AZD1222 COVID-19 vaccine. The data were produced by immunoSEQ multiplex PCR, yet TCRdb's version contains in-frame clones alone and is incomplete. The repertoire holds 160,000 or so clones, with 90% to 95% as singletons. Specimen: peripheral blood, collected 28 days after the second AZD1222 dose. The receptors were gathered from an adult who received the AZD1222 COVID-19 vaccine.

The V and J genes are TRBV27 and TRBJ1-1; D remains unclear. This CDR3 has 14 amino acids. Trimming removed 4 bases at V and 1 base at J, with 10 bases between. Germline lookup yields CDR1 MNHEY and CDR2 SMNVEV (reference sequence). Written as DNA, the CDR3 is TGTGCCAGCAGTTCCCCGGGTAGGAACACTGAAGCTTTCTTT. Protein sequence: CASSSPGRNTEAFF.

This clone occurred a few times. The V call is TRBV3-1 (or the pseudogene TRBV3-2), the J call TRBJ1-6; D is ambiguous. This CDR3 comprises 15 residues. Germline CDR1 reads LGHDT; CDR2 reads YNNKEL (reference sequence). The germline V and J ends were trimmed by 0 bases and 7 bases, with 10 bases remaining between them. As DNA, the CDR3 is TGTGCCAGCAGCCAAGAGGCCCTGAGGAATTCACCCCTCCACTTT. Amino acid sequence: CASSQEALRNSPLHF.

The rearrangement uses TRBV5-4 and TRBJ1-1, with a weak D call TRBD1 (6 bases). Between the trimmed V and J ends, which lost 0 bases and 6 bases, there was a span of 12 bases. Germline assignment: CDR1 SGHNT and CDR2 YYREEE (reference sequence). This CDR3 spans 14 amino acids. The CDR3 reads CASSLVQGTSEAFF. The CDR3 region has the DNA TGTGCCAGCAGCTTGGTCCAGGGGACGTCTGAAGCTTTCTTT.

This clone has more than one count but fewer than ten. The chain joins TRBV29-1 to TRBJ1-1; the D gene is possibly TRBD1 (6 bases). The CDR3 contains 13 residues. The germline V gene has CDR1 SQVTM and CDR2 ANQGSEA. V was trimmed by 7 bases and J by 9 bases, leaving 21 bases between them. CDR3 region: CSARGAGESQAFF. CDR3 coding DNA: TGCAGCGCCCGGGGAGCAGGGGAGTCCCAAGCTTTCTTT. Full variable domain (missing parts from reference TRBV29-1 and TRBJ1-1): SAVISQKPSRDICQRGTSLTIQCQVDSQVTMMFWYRQQPGQSLTLIATANQGSEATYESGFVIDKFPISRPNLTFSTLTVSNMSPEDSSIYLCSARGAGESQAFFGQGTRLTVV.

The chain is built from TRBV18 and TRBJ2-1, with TRBD2 matching 8 bases. The CDR3 contains 14 residues. V gave up 8 bases and J gave up 4 bases; unmatched junction bases: 7. Per germline, CDR1 KGHSH and CDR2 LQKENI. Here the CDR3 reads CASARTSKYNEQFF. In DNA, the CDR3 is TGTGCCAGCGCCCGGACTAGCAAGTACAATGAGCAGTTCTTC.